This passage covers 5 T cell receptor beta chains from one sample sequenced in a study of blood T cell repertoires in COVID-19. Libraries were prepared by immunoSEQ multiplex PCR; TCRdb keeps only in-frame clonotypes and omits some of them. The top ten clones hold approximately 8.9% of a sample with some 200,000 clones, 75% to 90% of them seen once. Sequenced material: peripheral blood. Receptors originate from a woman aged 60 to 75 with acute or convalescent COVID-19.

In its sample, this clone was seen a few times. The chain carries TRBV24-1 and TRBJ1-2, with D hard to call. Trimming took off 4 bases at V and 5 bases at J, with 10 bases between the two ends. The CDR3 sequence is 13 residues long. The germline V gene encodes CDR1 KGHDR and CDR2 SFDVKD. In DNA form, the CDR3 reads TGTGCCACCAGTGAGGGAGGAAGGTATGGCTACACCTTC. It translates to CATSEGGRYGYTF.

The rearrangement uses TRBV5-1 and TRBJ2-2, with TRBD1 matching over 9 bases. Trimming removed 3 bases from V and 1 base from J; junction bases left unmatched: 1. Germline V lookup: CDR1 SGHRS, CDR2 YFSETQ. The CDR3 has 15 residues. DNA of the CDR3: TGCGCCAGCAGCTCGGGACAGGGGAACACCGGGGAGCTGTTTTTT. Amino acids: CASSSGQGNTGELFF.

The chain joins TRBV7-2 to TRBJ2-3; TRBD2 matches 8 bases. After removal of 9 bases from V and 4 bases from J, the junction contained 12 bases not matched to a gene. This CDR3 has 15 amino acids. Germline V gene lookup returns CDR1 SGHTA and CDR2 FQGNSA. The CDR3, as DNA: TGTGCCAGTATTTCGAGCGGGGGATACCCAGATACGCAGTATTTT. Amino acid sequence: CASISSGGYPDTQYF.

The chain links TRBV28 to TRBJ1-1; D remains unclear. V was pared by 3 bases and J by 4 bases, with 9 bases between. Germline CDR1 and CDR2: MDHEN and SYDVKM. The CDR3 is 13 amino acids. The CDR3 region is CASSLLAPTEAFF. In nucleotides, the CDR3 is TGTGCCAGCAGTTTGCTGGCCCCCACTGAAGCTTTCTTT.

This chain joins TRBV2 and TRBJ2-5; 7 bases align to TRBD2. From germline, CDR1 is SNHLY and CDR2 FYNNEI. The junction had 4 bases not matched to a gene; V was cut back by 2 bases and J by 1 base. The CDR3 covers 15 residues. The CDR3: CASSESTSVQETQYF. CDR3 in DNA: TGTGCCAGCAGTGAAAGTACTAGCGTCCAAGAGACCCAGTACTTC.